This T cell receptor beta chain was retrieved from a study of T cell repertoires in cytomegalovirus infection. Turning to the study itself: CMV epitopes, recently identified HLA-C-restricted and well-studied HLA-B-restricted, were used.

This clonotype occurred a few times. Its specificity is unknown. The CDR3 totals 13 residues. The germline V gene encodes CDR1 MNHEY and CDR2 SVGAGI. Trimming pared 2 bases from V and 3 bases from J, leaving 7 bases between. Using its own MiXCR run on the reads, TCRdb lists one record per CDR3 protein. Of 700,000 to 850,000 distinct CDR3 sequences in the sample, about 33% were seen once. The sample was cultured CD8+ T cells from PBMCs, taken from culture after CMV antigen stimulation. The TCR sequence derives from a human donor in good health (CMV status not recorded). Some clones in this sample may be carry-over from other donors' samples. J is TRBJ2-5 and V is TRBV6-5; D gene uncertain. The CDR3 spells CASSYGIKETQYF. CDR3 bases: TGTGCCAGCAGTTACGGAATTAAAGAGACCCAGTACTTC.